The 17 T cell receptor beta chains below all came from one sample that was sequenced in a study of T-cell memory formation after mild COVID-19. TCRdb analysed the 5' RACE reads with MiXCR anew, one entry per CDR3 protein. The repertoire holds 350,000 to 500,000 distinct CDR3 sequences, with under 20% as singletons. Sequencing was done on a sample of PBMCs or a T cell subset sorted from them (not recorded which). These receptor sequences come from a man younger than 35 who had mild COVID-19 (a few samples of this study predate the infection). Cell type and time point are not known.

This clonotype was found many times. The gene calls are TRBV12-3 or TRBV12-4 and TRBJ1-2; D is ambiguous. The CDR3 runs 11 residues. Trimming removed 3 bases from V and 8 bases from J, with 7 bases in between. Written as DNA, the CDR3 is TGTGCCAGCAGTTTTGGAGGAGGCTACACCTTC. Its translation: CASSFGGGYTF.

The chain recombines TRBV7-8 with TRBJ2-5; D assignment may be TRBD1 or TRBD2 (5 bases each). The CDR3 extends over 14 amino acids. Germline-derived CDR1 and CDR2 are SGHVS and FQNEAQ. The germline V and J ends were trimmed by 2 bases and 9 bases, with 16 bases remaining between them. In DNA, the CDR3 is TGTGCCAGCAGCTTAACCCGGGACCAGGCGGCCCAGTACTTC. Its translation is CASSLTRDQAAQYF.

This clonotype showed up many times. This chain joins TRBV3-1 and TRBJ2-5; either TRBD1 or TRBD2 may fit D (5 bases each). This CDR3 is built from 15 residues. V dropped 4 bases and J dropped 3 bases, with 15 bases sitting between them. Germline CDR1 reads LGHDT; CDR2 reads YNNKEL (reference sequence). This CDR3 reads CASSLEDVGEETQYF. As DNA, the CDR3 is TGTGCCAGCAGCCTGGAGGACGTGGGGGAAGAGACCCAGTACTTC.

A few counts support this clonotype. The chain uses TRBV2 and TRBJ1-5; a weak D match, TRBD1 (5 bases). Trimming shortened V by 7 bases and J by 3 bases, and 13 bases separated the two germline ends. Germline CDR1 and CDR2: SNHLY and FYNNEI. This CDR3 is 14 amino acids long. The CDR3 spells CASTLRQINQPQHF. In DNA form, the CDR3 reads TGTGCCAGCACCCTCCGACAGATCAATCAGCCCCAGCATTTT.

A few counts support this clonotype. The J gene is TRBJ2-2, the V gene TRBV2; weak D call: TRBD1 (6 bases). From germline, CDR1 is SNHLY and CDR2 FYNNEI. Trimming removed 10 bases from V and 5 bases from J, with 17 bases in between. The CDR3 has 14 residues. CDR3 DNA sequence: TGTGCCACCAACCCACAGGGCCCGACCGGGGAGCTGTTTTTT. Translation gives CATNPQGPTGELFF.

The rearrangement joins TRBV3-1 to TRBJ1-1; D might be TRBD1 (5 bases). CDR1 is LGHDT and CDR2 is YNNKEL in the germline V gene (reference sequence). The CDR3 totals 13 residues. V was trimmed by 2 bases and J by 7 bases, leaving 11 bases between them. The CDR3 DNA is TGTGCCAGCAGCCAAACCGGGGGATTTGAAGCTTTCTTT. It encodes CASSQTGGFEAFF.

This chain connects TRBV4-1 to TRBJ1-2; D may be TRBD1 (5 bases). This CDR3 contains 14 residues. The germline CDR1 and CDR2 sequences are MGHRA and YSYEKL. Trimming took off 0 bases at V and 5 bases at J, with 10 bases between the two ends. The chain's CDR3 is CASSQDGGLYGYTF. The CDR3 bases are TGCGCCAGCAGCCAAGATGGGGGTCTTTATGGCTACACCTTC.

The CDR3 loop reads CASSPGRGADYEQYV. CDR3 nucleotide sequence: TGTGCCAGCAGCCCGGGGAGGGGGGCGGACTACGAGCAGTACGTC. The chain links TRBV3-1 to TRBJ2-7; maybe TRBD2 (7 bases). The CDR3 extends over 15 amino acids. V was trimmed by 4 bases and J by 3 bases, leaving 16 bases between them. Germline-derived CDR1 and CDR2 are LGHDT and YNNKEL (reference sequence).

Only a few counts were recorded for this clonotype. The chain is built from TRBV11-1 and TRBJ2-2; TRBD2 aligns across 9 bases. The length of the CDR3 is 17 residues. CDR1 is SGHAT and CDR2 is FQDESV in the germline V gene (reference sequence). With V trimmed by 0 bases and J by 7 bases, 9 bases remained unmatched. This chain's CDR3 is CASSLASGGAYFGELFF. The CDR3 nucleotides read TGTGCCAGCAGCTTAGCTAGCGGGGGAGCTTATTTCGGGGAGCTGTTTTTT.

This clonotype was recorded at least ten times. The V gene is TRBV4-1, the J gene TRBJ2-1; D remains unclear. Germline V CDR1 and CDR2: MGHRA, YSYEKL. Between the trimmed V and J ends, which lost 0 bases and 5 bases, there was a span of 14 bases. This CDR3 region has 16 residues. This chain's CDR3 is CASSQERSVLNNEQFF. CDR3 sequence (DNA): TGCGCCAGCAGCCAAGAACGTTCGGTACTGAACAATGAGCAGTTCTTC.

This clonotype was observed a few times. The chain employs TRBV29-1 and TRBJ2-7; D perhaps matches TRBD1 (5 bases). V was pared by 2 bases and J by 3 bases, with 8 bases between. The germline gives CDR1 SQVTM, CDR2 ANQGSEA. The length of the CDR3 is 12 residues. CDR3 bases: TGCAGCGTTGAAATGGGGCGCTACGAGCAGTACTTC. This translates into CSVEMGRYEQYF.

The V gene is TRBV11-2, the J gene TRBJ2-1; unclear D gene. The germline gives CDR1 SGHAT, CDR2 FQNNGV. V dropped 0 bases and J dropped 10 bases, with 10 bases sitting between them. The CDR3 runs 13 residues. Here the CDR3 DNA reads TGTGCCAGCAGCTTAGAAAGGAAAAACGAGCAGTTCTTC. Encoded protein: CASSLERKNEQFF. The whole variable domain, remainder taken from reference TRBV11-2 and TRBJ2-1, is EAGVAQSPRYKIIEKRQSVAFWCNPISGHATLYWYQQILGQGPKLLIQFQNNGVVDDSQLPKDRFSAERLKGVDSTLKIQPAKLEDSAVYLCASSLERKNEQFFGPGTRLTVL.

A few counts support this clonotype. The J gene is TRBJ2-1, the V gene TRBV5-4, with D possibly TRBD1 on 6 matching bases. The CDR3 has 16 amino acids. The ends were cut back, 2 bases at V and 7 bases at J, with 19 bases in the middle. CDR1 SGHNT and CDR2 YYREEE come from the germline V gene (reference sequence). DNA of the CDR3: TGTGCCAGCAGCTTAGATGGGGGCAGTCTGGGAAATGAGCAGTTCTTC. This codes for CASSLDGGSLGNEQFF.

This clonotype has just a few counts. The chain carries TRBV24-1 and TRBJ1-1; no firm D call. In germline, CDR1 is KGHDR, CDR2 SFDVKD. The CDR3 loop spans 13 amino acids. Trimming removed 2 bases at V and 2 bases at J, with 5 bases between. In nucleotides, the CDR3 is TGTGCCACCAGTGATTGGGGAAACACTGAAGCTTTCTTT. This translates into CATSDWGNTEAFF.

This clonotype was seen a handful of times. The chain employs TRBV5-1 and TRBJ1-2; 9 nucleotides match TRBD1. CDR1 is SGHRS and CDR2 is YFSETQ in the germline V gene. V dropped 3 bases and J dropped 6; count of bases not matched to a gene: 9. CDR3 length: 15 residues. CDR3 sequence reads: CASSSDRGRRDGYTF. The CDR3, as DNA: TGCGCCAGCAGCTCTGACAGGGGGAGGCGGGATGGCTACACCTTC.

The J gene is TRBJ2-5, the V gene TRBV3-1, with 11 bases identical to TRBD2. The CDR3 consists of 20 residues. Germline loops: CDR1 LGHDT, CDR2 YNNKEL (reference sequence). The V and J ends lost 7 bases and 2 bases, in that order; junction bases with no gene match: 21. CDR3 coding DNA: TGTGCCAGCACGCACTCGCTAGCGGGGGGCGGGGGAGGAGGACAAGAGACCCAGTACTTC. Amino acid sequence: CASTHSLAGGGGGGQETQYF.

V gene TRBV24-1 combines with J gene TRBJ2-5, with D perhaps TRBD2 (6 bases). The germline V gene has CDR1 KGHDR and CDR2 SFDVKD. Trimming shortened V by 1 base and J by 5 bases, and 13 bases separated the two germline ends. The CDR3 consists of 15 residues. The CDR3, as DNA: TGTGCCACCAGTGATTTTCCGGGGGAACGGGAGACCCAGTACTTC. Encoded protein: CATSDFPGERETQYF.